This TCR beta chain was identified during a study of blood T cell repertoires in COVID-19. Original processing methods: Amplification of reference gene primers was used by the study to estimate nucleated cell counts. TCRdb's copy holds only in-frame clones and misses some; the assay was immunoSEQ multiplex PCR. The V and J calls and clone size come from that table; D and trimming were worked out from the DNA. The table shows under 300,000 clones, with about 88% occurring only once. Germline CDR1 reads MNHEY; CDR2 reads SVGAGI. V trimming: 2 bases; J trimming: 7 bases; junction bases outside the gene matches: 4. CDR3 length equals 15 residues.

Specimen: peripheral blood. This receptor was taken from a woman aged 40-49 years who had recovered from COVID-19. This chain uses TRBV6-5 with TRBJ2-1; 11 nucleotides align to TRBD1. The CDR3 region is CASSYAGTGGNEQFF. The CDR3 DNA follows: TGTGCCAGCAGTTACGCTGGGACAGGGGGGAATGAGCAGTTCTTC.